This TCR beta chain was obtained from a study of shared clonotypes between healthy human individuals. Germline CDR1 reads SNHLY; CDR2 reads FYNNEI. This CDR3 contains 14 residues. Unmatched junction bases numbered 5, after V lost 3 bases and J lost 7 bases. Profiled with immunoSEQ multiplex PCR; TCRdb holds only in-frame clones, not every one. The sample includes 150,000 to 200,000 clones, 66% of them seen just once. Sequencing was carried out using memory CD4+ T cells sorted from blood. Subset of the sample: CD45RA-negative fraction. The chain couples TRBV2 to TRBJ2-1; 8 positions agree with TRBD2. The receptor's source is a young man in good health. The CDR3 loop reads CASSDGTRRNEQFF. For the CDR3, the DNA is TGTGCCAGCAGTGACGGGACTAGAAGGAATGAGCAGTTCTTC.